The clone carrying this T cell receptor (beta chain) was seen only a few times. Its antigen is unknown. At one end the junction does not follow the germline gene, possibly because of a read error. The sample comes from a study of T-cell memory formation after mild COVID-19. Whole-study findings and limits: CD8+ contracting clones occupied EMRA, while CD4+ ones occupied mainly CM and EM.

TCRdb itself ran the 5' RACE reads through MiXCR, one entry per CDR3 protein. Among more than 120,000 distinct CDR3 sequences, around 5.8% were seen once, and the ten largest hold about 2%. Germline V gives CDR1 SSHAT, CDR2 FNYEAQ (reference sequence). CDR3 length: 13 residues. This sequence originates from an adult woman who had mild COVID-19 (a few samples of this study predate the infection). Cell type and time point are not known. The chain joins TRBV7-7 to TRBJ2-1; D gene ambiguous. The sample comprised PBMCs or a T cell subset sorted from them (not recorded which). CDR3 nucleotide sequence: TGTGCTAGCAGCTTAAATCGGATAAATGAGCAGTTCTTC. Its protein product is CASSLNRINEQFF.